A single sample gave rise to the 16 T cell receptor beta chains below, sequenced in a study of human CD8 memory T cell subsets. The TCR beta sequencing libraries came from UMI-labeled 5' RACE. TCRdb reanalyzed the 5' RACE reads and collapses them to one entry per CDR3 protein, without DNA. Its table records 9,900 or so distinct CDR3 sequences. The sample was CD8+ stem-like memory T cells (TSCM and TCM) sorted from PBMCs. The subset here: stem-like memory CD8 T cells (TSTEM), CCR7+ PD-1- TIGIT-. Receptors originate from a human donor in good health.

This chain uses TRBV9 with TRBJ2-5; TCRdb returns TRBD1, unconfirmable since there is no DNA. This CDR3 has 17 residues. Germline values: CDR1 SGDLS, CDR2 YYNGEE. CDR3 sequence: CASSADRGRSRGETQYF.

The chain is built from TRBV27 and TRBJ2-7; TCRdb gives TRBD1 as the D gene, but with no DNA this cannot be confirmed. CDR1 MNHEY and CDR2 SMNVEV come from the germline V gene (reference sequence). The CDR3 extends over 14 amino acids. The CDR3 reads CASSSTGGAYEQYF.

This chain links TRBV28 with TRBJ2-7. Germline values: CDR1 MDHEN, CDR2 SYDVKM. The CDR3 loop spans 12 amino acids. The CDR3 here is CASSLHVAEQYF.

The chain employs TRBV12-3 or TRBV12-4 and TRBJ1-2. This CDR3 is 14 amino acids long. The CDR3 sequence: CASSRSFADYGYTF.

V usage is TRBV5-1 and J usage is TRBJ2-5; TCRdb picks TRBD1, but there is no DNA to check that call. The germline V gene encodes CDR1 SGHRS and CDR2 YFSETQ. CDR3 length: 11 amino acids. The CDR3 sequence is CASGPGGAQYF.

The V and J genes are TRBV2 and TRBJ1-5. The CDR3 length is 13 residues. CDR1 is SNHLY and CDR2 is FYNNEI in the germline V gene. The chain's CDR3 is CASSVRGGQPQHF.

In terms of frequency, this clonotype is medium-sized. This chain joins TRBV6-2 or TRBV6-3 and TRBJ2-7; TCRdb proposes TRBD1, but this gene call is untestable without DNA. Germline CDR1 is MNHEY and CDR2 is SVGEGT. CDR3 length equals 16 residues. The chain's CDR3 is CASRPTGADFSYEQYF.

This clonotype is medium-sized by frequency. V gene TRBV11-2 combines with J gene TRBJ2-7; without DNA, the TCRdb call of TRBD2 cannot be checked. The germline V gene has CDR1 SGHAT and CDR2 FQNNGV. The CDR3 has 13 amino acids. The CDR3 protein is CASTSTSGYEQYF.

V is TRBV6-6 and J is TRBJ2-5; TCRdb's D call, TRBD2, is unchecked because there is no DNA. The CDR3 totals 19 residues. Germline CDR1 is MNHNY and CDR2 is SVGAGI (reference sequence). The chain's CDR3 is CASRGLAGTKPKNQETQYF.

According to its frequency, this clonotype is medium-sized (0.01 to 0.1%). The V and J genes are TRBV11-2 and TRBJ2-3; TCRdb designates TRBD1, a call that cannot be tested without DNA. This CDR3 spans 13 amino acids. Germline CDR1 reads SGHAT; CDR2 reads FQNNGV. The CDR3 region is CASTRSSTDTQYF.

This chain connects TRBV7-9 to TRBJ2-7. This CDR3 is 11 amino acids long. CDR1 SEHNR and CDR2 FQNEAQ come from the germline V gene (reference sequence). CDR3 residues: CASSRNYEQYF.

The chain employs TRBV19 and TRBJ2-1; TCRdb proposes TRBD1, but this gene call is untestable without DNA. The germline V gene encodes CDR1 LNHDA and CDR2 SQIVND (reference sequence). The CDR3 is 14 residues long. CDR3 in amino acids: CASSIITGGNEQFF.

The chain uses TRBV5-1 and TRBJ2-2; absent DNA, TCRdb's TRBD2 call cannot be checked. The CDR3 runs 18 residues. Germline V gene lookup returns CDR1 SGHRS and CDR2 YFSETQ. The CDR3 reads CASSLGGSGSRSTGELFF.

V usage is TRBV25-1 and J usage is TRBJ1-2; with no DNA, the TCRdb D assignment of TRBD1 cannot be verified. Per the germline V gene, CDR1 is MGHDK and CDR2 is SYGVNS. This CDR3 has 14 residues. CDR3 protein: CASSGGASNYGYTF.

The chain combines TRBV28 with TRBJ2-7. The CDR3 is 14 residues long. In germline, CDR1 is MDHEN, CDR2 SYDVKM. The CDR3 protein is CASSFGESAYEQYF.

The chain joins TRBV5-1 to TRBJ2-5. The length of the CDR3 is 14 residues. The germline gives CDR1 SGHRS, CDR2 YFSETQ. CDR3 protein: CASRPEETKETQYF.